This T cell receptor (beta chain) was profiled in a study of somatic mutations in cytotoxic T cells in rheumatoid arthritis. Assay: immunoSEQ multiplex PCR; the TCRdb copy retains only in-frame clones and omits some. The repertoire holds about 25,000 clones, with roughly 80% as singletons. In germline, CDR1 is MNHEY, CDR2 SMNVEV (reference sequence). V lost 0 bases and J lost 4; bases outside the gene matches: 4. The CDR3 covers 15 residues. The specimen was CD8+ T cells sorted from blood. The V gene is TRBV27, the J gene TRBJ1-2; 8 nucleotides agree with TRBD1. The clonotype was recovered from a woman younger than 30 in good health. Here the CDR3 DNA reads TGTGCCAGCAGTTTATCGAGTACAGGGGGCTATGGCTACACCTTC. Its translation: CASSLSSTGGYGYTF.